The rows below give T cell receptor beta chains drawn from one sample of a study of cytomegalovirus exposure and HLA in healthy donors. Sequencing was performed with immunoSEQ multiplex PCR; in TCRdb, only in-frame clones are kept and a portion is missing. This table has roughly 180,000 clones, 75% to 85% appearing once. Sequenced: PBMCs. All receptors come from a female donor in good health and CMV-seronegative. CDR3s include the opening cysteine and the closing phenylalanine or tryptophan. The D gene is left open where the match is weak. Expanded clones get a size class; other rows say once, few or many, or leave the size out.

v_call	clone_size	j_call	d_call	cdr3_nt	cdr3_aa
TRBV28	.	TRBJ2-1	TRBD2	TGTGCCAGCAGGAGGACTACGGGAGGGTCCTACAATGAGCAGTTCTTC	CASRRTTGGSYNEQFF
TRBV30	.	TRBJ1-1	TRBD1	TGTGCCTGGAGTACAGGGACAGGGGAGGAAGCTTTCTTT	CAWSTGTGEEAFF
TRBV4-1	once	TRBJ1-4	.	TGCGCCAGCAGCCTTGACAGAGCAACTAATGAAAAACTGTTTTTT	CASSLDRATNEKLFF
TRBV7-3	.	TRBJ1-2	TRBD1	TGTGCCAGCAGCGAACAGGGGGTACATGGCTACACCTTC	CASSEQGVHGYTF
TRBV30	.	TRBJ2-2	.	TGTGCCTGGACGATGATTAGAGCAAAGAGGACCGGGGAGCTGTTTTTT	CAWTMIRAKRTGELFF
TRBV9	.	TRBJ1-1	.	TGTGCCAGCAGCGCCCCGGGTCGTACTGAAGCTTTCTTT	CASSAPGRTEAFF
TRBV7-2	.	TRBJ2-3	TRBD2	TGTGCCAGCAGCCCCCGACTAGCACCCACAGATACGCAGTATTTT	CASSPRLAPTDTQYF
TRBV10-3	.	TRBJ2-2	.	TGTGCCATCAGTGAACGGGACACCGGGGAGCTGTTTTTT	CAISERDTGELFF
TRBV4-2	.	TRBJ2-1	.	TGTGCCAGCAGCCAAGCCGGGACTGACTCCTACAATGAGCAGTTCTTC	CASSQAGTDSYNEQFF
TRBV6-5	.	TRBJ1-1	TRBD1	TGTGCCAGCAGTTACTCTCAGACAGGGGTGCCTGAAGCTTTCTTT	CASSYSQTGVPEAFF
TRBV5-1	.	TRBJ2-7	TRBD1	TGCGCCAGCGGGGCGGGACAGGGGGTCGACGAGCAGTACTTC	CASGAGQGVDEQYF
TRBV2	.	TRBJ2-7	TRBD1	TGTGCCAGCAGTACCGGGACAGGGCCCTACGAGCAGTACTTC	CASSTGTGPYEQYF
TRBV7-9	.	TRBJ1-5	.	TGTGCCATAGATGCAGGTGGCAATCAGCCCCAGCATTTT	CAIDAGGNQPQHF
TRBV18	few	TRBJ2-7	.	TGTGCCAGCTCACCCGGGACACCCGGGGGGCTAGGGCAGTACTTC	CASSPGTPGGLGQYF
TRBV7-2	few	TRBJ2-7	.	TGTGCCAGCAGCGTAACCTACGAGCAGTACTTC	CASSVTYEQYF
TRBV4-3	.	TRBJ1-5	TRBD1	TGCGCCAGCAGCCAAGCCTTGAGACAGGGTGTTAGTCAGCCCCAGCATTTT	CASSQALRQGVSQPQHF
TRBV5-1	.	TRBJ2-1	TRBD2	TGCGCCAGCAGCTTGGGTGGCGGGGGCTCCTACAATGAGCAGTTCTTC	CASSLGGGGSYNEQFF
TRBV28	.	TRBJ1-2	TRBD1	TGTGCCAGCAGTTTATCCCTGACAGGGAAATATGGCTACACCTTC	CASSLSLTGKYGYTF
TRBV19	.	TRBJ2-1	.	TGTGCCAGTGGCCGGGACTTTAGCCCTCCCTCGCCGTACAATGAGCAGTTCTTC	CASGRDFSPPSPYNEQFF
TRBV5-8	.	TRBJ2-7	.	TGTGCCAGCAGCCGAGCGTATGGGCAGTACTTC	CASSRAYGQYF
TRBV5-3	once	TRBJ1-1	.	TGTGCCAGAAGCCCCAATCCCCCTACCGGGACATTCGACGGGGAAGCTTTCTTT	CARSPNPPTGTFDGEAFF
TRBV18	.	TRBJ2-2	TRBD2	TGTGCCAGCTCACCACTCGGAGCGGGAGGCATCACCGGGGAGCTGTTTTTT	CASSPLGAGGITGELFF